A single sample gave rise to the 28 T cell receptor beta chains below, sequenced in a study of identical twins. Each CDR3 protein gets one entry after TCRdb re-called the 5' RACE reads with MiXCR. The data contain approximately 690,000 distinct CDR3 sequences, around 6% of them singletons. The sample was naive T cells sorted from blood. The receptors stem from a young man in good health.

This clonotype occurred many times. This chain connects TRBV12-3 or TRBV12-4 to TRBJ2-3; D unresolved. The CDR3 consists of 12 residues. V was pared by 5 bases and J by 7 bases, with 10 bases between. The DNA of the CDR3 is TGTGCCAGCAGTCGAGTCGGGTATACGCAGTATTTT. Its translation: CASSRVGYTQYF.

CDR3 amino acids: CASSYSSQNTGELFF. In nucleotides, the CDR3 is TGTGCCAGCAGTTACTCATCCCAGAACACCGGGGAGCTGTTTTTT. The gene calls are TRBV6-5 and TRBJ2-2; D is ambiguous. The CDR3 covers 15 residues. V lost 0 bases to trimming and J lost 1 base, with 6 bases between them. From germline, CDR1 is MNHEY and CDR2 SVGAGI.

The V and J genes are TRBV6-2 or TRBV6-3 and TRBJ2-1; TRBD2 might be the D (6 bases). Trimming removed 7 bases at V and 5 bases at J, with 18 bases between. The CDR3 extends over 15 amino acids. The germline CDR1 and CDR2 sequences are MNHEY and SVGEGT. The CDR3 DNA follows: TGTGCCAGCACTTTACTGGGGACTGAGAACAATGAGCAGTTCTTC. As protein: CASTLLGTENNEQFF.

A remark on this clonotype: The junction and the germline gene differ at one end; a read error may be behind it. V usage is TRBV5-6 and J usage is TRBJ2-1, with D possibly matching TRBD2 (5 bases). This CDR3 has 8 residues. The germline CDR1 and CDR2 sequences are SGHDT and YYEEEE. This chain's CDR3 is CASGERFF. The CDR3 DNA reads TGTGCCAGCGGGGAGCGGTTCTTC.

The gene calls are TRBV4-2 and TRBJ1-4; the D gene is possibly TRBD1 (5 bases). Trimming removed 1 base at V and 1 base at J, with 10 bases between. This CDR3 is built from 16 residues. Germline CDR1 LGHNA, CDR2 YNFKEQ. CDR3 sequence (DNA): TGTGCCAGCAGCCAAGGGGGCGGGGAAACTAATGAAAAACTGTTTTTT. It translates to CASSQGGGETNEKLFF.

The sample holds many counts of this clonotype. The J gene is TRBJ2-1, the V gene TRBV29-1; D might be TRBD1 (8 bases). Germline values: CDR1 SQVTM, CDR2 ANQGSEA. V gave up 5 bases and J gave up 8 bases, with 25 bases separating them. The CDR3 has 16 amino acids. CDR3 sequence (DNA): TGCAGCGTTCCGGACAGGGTTTGGGAGGGTACCCATGAGCAGTTCTTC. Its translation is CSVPDRVWEGTHEQFF.

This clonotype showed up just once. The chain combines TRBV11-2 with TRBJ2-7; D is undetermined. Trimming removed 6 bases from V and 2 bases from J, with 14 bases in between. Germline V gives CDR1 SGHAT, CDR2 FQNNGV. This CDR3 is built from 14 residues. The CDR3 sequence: CASRRSGQAYEQYF. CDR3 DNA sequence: TGTGCCAGCAGGCGGAGTGGGCAGGCCTACGAGCAGTACTTC.

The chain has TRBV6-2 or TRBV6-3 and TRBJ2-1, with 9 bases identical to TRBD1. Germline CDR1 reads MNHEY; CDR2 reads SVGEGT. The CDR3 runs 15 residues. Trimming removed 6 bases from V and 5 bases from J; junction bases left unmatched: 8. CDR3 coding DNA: TGTGCCAGCAGGACACAGGGGGCCTTGGACAATGAGCAGTTCTTC. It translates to CASRTQGALDNEQFF.

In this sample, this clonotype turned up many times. The CDR3, as DNA: TGTGCCATCAGGGCAGCGGGGGGGGTGAACAATGAGCAGTTCTTC. This encodes CAIRAAGGVNNEQFF. The rearrangement joins TRBV10-3 to TRBJ2-1; TRBD2 aligns across 10 bases. The CDR3 consists of 15 residues. V dropped 6 bases and J dropped 5; count of bases not matched to a gene: 7. The germline V gene has CDR1 ENHRY and CDR2 SYGVKD.

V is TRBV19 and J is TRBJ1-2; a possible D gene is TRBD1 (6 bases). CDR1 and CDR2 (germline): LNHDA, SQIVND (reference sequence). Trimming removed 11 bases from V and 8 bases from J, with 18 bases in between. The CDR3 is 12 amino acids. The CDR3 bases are TGTGCCTTAAGAGGGGGAAACGGAGGCTACACCTTC. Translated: CALRGGNGGYTF.

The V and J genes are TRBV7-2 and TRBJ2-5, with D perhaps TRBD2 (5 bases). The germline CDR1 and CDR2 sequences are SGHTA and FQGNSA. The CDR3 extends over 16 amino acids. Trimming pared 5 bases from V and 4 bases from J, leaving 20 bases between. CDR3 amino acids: CASSKNHGLGRETQYF. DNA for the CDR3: TGTGCCAGCAGCAAGAACCATGGACTTGGGAGAGAGACCCAGTACTTC.

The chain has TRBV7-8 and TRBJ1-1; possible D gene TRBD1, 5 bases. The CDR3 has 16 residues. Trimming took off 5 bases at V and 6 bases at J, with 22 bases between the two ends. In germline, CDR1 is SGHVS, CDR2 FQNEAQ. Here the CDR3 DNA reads TGTGCCAGCAGCCGGACCCGAACAGGAGCGGGGCCTGAAGCTTTCTTT. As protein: CASSRTRTGAGPEAFF. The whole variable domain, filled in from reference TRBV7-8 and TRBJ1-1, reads GAGVSQSPRYKVAKRGQDVALRCDPISGHVSLFWYQQALGQGPEFLTYFQNEAQLDKSGLPSDRFFAERPEGSVSTLKIQRTQQEDSAVYLCASSRTRTGAGPEAFFGQGTRLTVV.

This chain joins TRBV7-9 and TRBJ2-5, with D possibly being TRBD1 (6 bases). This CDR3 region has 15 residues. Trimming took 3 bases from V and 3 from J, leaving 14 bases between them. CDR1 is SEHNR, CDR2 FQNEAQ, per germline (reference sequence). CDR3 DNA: TGTGCCAGCAGCTTTGTAATAGGACAGAAAGAGACCCAGTACTTC. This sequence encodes CASSFVIGQKETQYF.

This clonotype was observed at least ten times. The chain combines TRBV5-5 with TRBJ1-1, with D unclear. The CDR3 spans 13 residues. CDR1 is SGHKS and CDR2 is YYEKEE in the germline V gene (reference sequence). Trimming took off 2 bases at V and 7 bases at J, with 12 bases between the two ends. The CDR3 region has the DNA TGTGCCAGCAGCTTTCGCCACCCGCTTGAAGCTTTCTTT. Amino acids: CASSFRHPLEAFF. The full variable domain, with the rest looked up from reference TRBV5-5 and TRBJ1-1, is DAGVTQSPTHLIKTRGQQVTLRCSPISGHKSVSWYQQVLGQGPQFIFQYYEKEERGRGNFPDRFSARQFPNYSSELNVNALLLGDSALYLCASSFRHPLEAFFGQGTRLTVV.

The CDR3 reads CASSHMGGFAGELFF. CDR3 nucleotide sequence: TGCGCCAGCAGCCACATGGGGGGCTTCGCCGGGGAGCTGTTTTTT. The V gene is TRBV4-1, the J gene TRBJ2-2; possibly TRBD1 or TRBD2 for D (6 bases each). Trimming stripped 3 bases from V and 6 bases from J, with 14 bases between. The CDR3 covers 15 residues. CDR1 and CDR2 (germline): MGHRA, YSYEKL.

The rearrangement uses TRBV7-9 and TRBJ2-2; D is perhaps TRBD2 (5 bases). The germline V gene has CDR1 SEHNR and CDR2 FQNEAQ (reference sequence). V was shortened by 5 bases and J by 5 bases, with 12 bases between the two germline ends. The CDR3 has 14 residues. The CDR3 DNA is TGTGCCAGCAGCCCCATCCCGGGGACCGGGGAGCTGTTTTTT. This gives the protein CASSPIPGTGELFF.

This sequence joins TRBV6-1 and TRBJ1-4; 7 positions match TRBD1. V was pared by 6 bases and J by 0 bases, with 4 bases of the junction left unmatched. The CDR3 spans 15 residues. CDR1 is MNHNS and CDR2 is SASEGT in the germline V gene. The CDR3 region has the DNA TGTGCCAGCAGGGGACAGACGACAACTAATGAAAAACTGTTTTTT. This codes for CASRGQTTTNEKLFF.

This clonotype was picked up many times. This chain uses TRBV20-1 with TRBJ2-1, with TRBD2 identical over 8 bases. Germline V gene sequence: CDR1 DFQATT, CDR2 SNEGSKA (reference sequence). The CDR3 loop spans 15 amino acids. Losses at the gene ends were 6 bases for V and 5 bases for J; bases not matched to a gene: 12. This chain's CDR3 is CSAGDSGDINNEQFF. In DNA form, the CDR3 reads TGCAGTGCGGGGGATAGCGGGGATATCAACAATGAGCAGTTCTTC.

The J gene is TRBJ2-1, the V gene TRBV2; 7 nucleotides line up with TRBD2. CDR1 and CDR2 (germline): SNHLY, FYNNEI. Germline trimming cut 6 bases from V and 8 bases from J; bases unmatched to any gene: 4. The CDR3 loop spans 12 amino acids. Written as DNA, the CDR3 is TGTGCCAGCAGCGGGAGGCTCGATGAGCAGTTCTTC. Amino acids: CASSGRLDEQFF.

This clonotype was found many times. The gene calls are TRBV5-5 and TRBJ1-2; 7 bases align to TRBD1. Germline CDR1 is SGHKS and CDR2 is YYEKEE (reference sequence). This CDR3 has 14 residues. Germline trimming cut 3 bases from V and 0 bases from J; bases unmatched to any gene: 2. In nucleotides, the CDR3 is TGTGCCAGCAGCTGGACAGGAACTAACTATGGCTACACCTTC. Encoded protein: CASSWTGTNYGYTF. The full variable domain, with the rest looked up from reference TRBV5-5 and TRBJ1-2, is DAGVTQSPTHLIKTRGQQVTLRCSPISGHKSVSWYQQVLGQGPQFIFQYYEKEERGRGNFPDRFSARQFPNYSSELNVNALLLGDSALYLCASSWTGTNYGYTFGSGTRLTVV.

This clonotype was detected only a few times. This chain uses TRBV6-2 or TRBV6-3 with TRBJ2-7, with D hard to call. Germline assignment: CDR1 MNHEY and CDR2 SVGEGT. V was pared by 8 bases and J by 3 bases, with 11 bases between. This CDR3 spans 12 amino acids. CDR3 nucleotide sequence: TGTGCCAGCGGCTGGACGCACTACGAGCAGTACTTC. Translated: CASGWTHYEQYF.

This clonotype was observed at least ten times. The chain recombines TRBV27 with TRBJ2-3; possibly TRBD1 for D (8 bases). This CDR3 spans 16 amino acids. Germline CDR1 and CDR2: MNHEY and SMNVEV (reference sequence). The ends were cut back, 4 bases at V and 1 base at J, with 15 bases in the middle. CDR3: CASSSGGTSGTDTQYF. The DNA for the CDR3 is TGTGCCAGCAGTTCAGGGGGCACTAGCGGCACAGATACGCAGTATTTT.

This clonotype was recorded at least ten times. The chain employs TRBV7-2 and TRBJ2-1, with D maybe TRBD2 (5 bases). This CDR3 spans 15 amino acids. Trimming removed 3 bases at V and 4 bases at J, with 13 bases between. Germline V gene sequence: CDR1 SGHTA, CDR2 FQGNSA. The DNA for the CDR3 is TGTGCCAGCAGCTTGACGACGGGGTCTTACAATGAGCAGTTCTTC. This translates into CASSLTTGSYNEQFF.

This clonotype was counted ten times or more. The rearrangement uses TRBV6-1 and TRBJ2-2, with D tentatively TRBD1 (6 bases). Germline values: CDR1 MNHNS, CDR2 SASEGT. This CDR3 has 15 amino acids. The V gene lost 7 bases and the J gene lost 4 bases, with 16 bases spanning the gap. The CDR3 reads CASTNQDRITGELFF. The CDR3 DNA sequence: TGTGCCAGCACGAACCAGGACAGAATCACCGGGGAGCTGTTTTTT.

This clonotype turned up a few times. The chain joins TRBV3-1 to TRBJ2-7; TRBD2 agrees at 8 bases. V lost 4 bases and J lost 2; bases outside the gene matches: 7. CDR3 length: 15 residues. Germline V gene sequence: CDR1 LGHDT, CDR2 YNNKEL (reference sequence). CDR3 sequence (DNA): TGTGCCAGCAGCCGCGGCGCGGGGGGTACCTACGAGCAGTACTTC. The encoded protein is CASSRGAGGTYEQYF.

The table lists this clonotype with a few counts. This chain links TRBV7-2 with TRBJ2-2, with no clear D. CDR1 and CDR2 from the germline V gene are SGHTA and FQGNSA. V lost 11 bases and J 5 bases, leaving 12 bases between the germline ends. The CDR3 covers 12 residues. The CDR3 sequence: CARRAETGELFF. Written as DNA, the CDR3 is TGTGCCCGTCGGGCGGAGACCGGGGAGCTGTTTTTT.

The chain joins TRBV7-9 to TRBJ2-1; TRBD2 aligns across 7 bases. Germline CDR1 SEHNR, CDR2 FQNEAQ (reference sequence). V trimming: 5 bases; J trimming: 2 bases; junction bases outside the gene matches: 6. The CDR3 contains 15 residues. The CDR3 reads CASSTQRGPYNEQFF. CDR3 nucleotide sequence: TGTGCCAGCAGCACACAGCGGGGCCCCTACAATGAGCAGTTCTTC.

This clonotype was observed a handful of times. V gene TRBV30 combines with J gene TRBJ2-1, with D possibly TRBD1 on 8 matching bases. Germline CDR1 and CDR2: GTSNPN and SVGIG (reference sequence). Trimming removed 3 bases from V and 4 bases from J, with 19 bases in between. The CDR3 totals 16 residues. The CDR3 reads CAWRGSGDRPYNEQFF. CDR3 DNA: TGTGCCTGGAGGGGCAGCGGGGACAGGCCGTACAATGAGCAGTTCTTC. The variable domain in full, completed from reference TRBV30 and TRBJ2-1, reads SQTIHQWPATLVQPVGSPLSLECTVEGTSNPNLYWYRQAAGRGLQLLFYSVGIGQISSEVPQNLSASRPQDRQFILSSKKLLLSDSGFYLCAWRGSGDRPYNEQFFGPGTRLTVL.